This entry is about one TCR beta chain. The germline V gene has CDR1 SGHRS and CDR2 YFSETQ. There are 12 residues in the CDR3. Trimming took 4 bases from V and 11 from J, leaving 15 bases between them. PCR involved 60 Vbeta and 13 Jbeta primers. TCRdb's table, derived via immunoSEQ multiplex PCR, lists solely in-frame clones and lacks some. The sample consists of about 170,000 clones, approximately 80% of them appearing once. The data were obtained in a study of cytomegalovirus exposure and HLA in healthy donors. Material: PBMCs. This rearrangement joins TRBV5-1 to TRBJ1-1; D is perhaps TRBD1 (5 bases). The sequence was obtained from a man in his late teens or twenties in good health and CMV-seronegative. CDR3 residues: CASSPPAGGAFF. The CDR3 DNA is TGCGCCAGCAGCCCCCCGGCCGGGGGGGCTTTCTTT.